This is a list of T cell receptor beta chains from one sample in a study of blood T cells in healthy people across ages. TCRdb re-called the 5' RACE reads through MiXCR, storing one row per CDR3 protein. In the table there are about 1 million distinct CDR3 sequences, over 35% of which are singletons. The sequencing input was blood. The receptors were gathered from a woman aged 60-75 years in good health. CDR3s include the opening cysteine and the closing phenylalanine or tryptophan. The D gene is left open where the match is weak. Only some rows state a clone size, as once, few, many or a class for expanded clones.

CDR3nt | CDR3aa | d_gene | len | v_gene | abundance | j_gene
TGTGCCAGCAGGAGACTAGCGGGAGTGGGAAATGAGCAGTTCTTC | CASRRLAGVGNEQFF | TRBD2 | 15 | TRBV6-2/TRBV6-3 | NA | TRBJ2-1
TGCAGCGTCCTTAGGGGGGGGGAAGGGTCCGGCAATGAGCAGTACTTC | CSVLRGGEGSGNEQYF | NA | 16 | TRBV29-1 | NA | TRBJ2-5
TGCAGCGTTGCCATGGCGGTCGTTCGAGAGACCCAGTACTTC | CSVAMAVVRETQYF | NA | 14 | TRBV29-1 | NA | TRBJ2-5
TGTGCCAGCAGTTCGACAGGGGGCGGCACAGATACGCAGTATTTT | CASSSTGGGTDTQYF | TRBD1 | 15 | TRBV28 | NA | TRBJ2-3
TGTGCCAGCAGCCAAGGTTGGCAGGGGGGTCTTGAAGCTTTCTTT | CASSQGWQGGLEAFF | TRBD1 | 15 | TRBV7-8 | NA | TRBJ1-1
TGCGCCAGCAGTTCTAGCGGGAGTGAGTTCAATGAGCAGTTCTTC | CASSSSGSEFNEQFF | TRBD2 | 15 | TRBV5-1 | few | TRBJ2-1
TGCAGTGCTAGCGGACTAGCGGGTCTCACAGATACGCAGTATTTT | CSASGLAGLTDTQYF | TRBD2 | 15 | TRBV20-1 | NA | TRBJ2-3
TGTGCCAGCAGCGTAGGAACTGCTGCCTACGAGCAGTACTTC | CASSVGTAAYEQYF | NA | 14 | TRBV9 | few | TRBJ2-7
TGTGCCAGCAGTCCGCCCGGCAGGGTCTACAATGAGCAGTTCTTC | CASSPPGRVYNEQFF | NA | 15 | TRBV28 | few | TRBJ2-1
TGCAGTGCTAACCTTCGGGGAGGTAGCTCCTACAATGAGCAGTTCTTC | CSANLRGGSSYNEQFF | NA | 16 | TRBV20-1 | NA | TRBJ2-1
TGCAGTGCAGGGACAGGGGGCCTCAACTATGGCTACACCTTC | CSAGTGGLNYGYTF | TRBD1 | 14 | TRBV20-1 | few | TRBJ1-2
TGTGCCAGCAGCTTGCGGGAGCACAATGAGCAGTACTTC | CASSLREHNEQYF | TRBD2 | 13 | TRBV11-1 | NA | TRBJ2-5
TGTGCCAGCAGTCCTTGGGACCCCTGGAGCAATCAGCCCCAGCATTTT | CASSPWDPWSNQPQHF | NA | 16 | TRBV6-6 | once | TRBJ1-5
TGTGCCAGCAGCCCGGCGGGAGATACGCAGTATTTT | CASSPAGDTQYF | NA | 12 | TRBV5-1 | many | TRBJ2-3
TGTGCCAGCAGTTTAGACGGACTAGCGGGAGCCGAAGAGCAGTACTTC | CASSLDGLAGAEEQYF | TRBD2 | 16 | TRBV2 | NA | TRBJ2-4
TGTGCCAGCAGTGTTGGGGACAGTAGTGGCTACACCTTC | CASSVGDSSGYTF | TRBD1 | 13 | TRBV12-3/TRBV12-4 | NA | TRBJ1-2
TGTGCCAGCAGCCCTCGACAGGGGTTCAATTCACCCCTCCACTTT | CASSPRQGFNSPLHF | TRBD1 | 15 | TRBV7-6 | few | TRBJ1-6
TGTGCCAGCAGGGGGCCCTTCTCCGGGACAGTGGGTTACAATGAGCAGTTCTTC | CASRGPFSGTVGYNEQFF | TRBD1 | 18 | TRBV28 | once | TRBJ2-1
TGTGCCAGCAGCGTAGCCCAGGTCGAGACCCAGTACTTC | CASSVAQVETQYF | NA | 13 | TRBV7-9 | NA | TRBJ2-5
TGTGCCAGCAGTTTAAAACAGGGGGCAGAGACCCAGTACTTC | CASSLKQGAETQYF | TRBD1 | 14 | TRBV12-3/TRBV12-4 | NA | TRBJ2-5
TGCGCCAGCAGCACCGGGACAGGGATTGATACGCAGTATTTT | CASSTGTGIDTQYF | TRBD1 | 14 | TRBV5-1 | NA | TRBJ2-3
TGCGCCAGCTCCACTGGCGGGAGGGTTGGCAAAAACATTCAGTACTTC | CASSTGGRVGKNIQYF | TRBD2 | 16 | TRBV5-1 | NA | TRBJ2-4
TGCAGTGCTAACTTTTCTCCGGGTAGCAATCAGCCCCAGCATTTT | CSANFSPGSNQPQHF | NA | 15 | TRBV20-1 | NA | TRBJ1-5
TGTGCCAGCAGCCTAAATACCGGGGCCCAGGTGTCCTACGAGCAGTACTTC | CASSLNTGAQVSYEQYF | NA | 17 | TRBV5-6 | NA | TRBJ2-7
TGTGCCAGCAGTCCTCTACTGACAGGGGCCTTACCCCTCCACTTT | CASSPLLTGALPLHF | TRBD1 | 15 | TRBV12-3/TRBV12-4 | NA | TRBJ1-6
TGTGCCAGCAGTTTAGACGGACTAGCGGGAGGTTTGAGGGTGAATGAGCAGTTCTTC | CASSLDGLAGGLRVNEQFF | TRBD2 | 19 | TRBV27 | few | TRBJ2-1
TGCAGTGCTAGCCTACTAGCGGGCACACAAGAGACCCAGTACTTC | CSASLLAGTQETQYF | TRBD2 | 15 | TRBV20-1 | NA | TRBJ2-5
TGCGCCAGCGCAACTTCGGGACTAGGGGTCCGTGAGCAGTTCTTC | CASATSGLGVREQFF | TRBD2 | 15 | TRBV5-1 | few | TRBJ2-1
TGCAGCGTTGAACCGGGACAGGGGGCGTCTGATGAAAAACTGTTTTTT | CSVEPGQGASDEKLFF | TRBD1 | 16 | TRBV29-1 | NA | TRBJ1-4
TGTGCCAGCAGTTTAACGGGTCTAGCGGGACTCTACGAGCAGTACTTC | CASSLTGLAGLYEQYF | TRBD2 | 16 | TRBV12-3/TRBV12-4 | few | TRBJ2-7
TGTGCCAGCAGCCAAGATCAACGGGGAGGCCAAGAGACCCAGTACTTC | CASSQDQRGGQETQYF | NA | 16 | TRBV3-1 | few | TRBJ2-5
TGTGCCAGCAGTTTTTGGGGGACTAGCGGGCACACGGATACGCAGTATTTT | CASSFWGTSGHTDTQYF | TRBD2 | 17 | TRBV12-3/TRBV12-4 | NA | TRBJ2-3
TGCGCCAGCAGCTTTCGGGACCAGGGCAATGAGCAGTTCTTC | CASSFRDQGNEQFF | NA | 14 | TRBV5-1 | NA | TRBJ2-1
TGTGCCAGCAGCTCGGACAGGAGGAGCTCCTACGAGCAGTACTTC | CASSSDRRSSYEQYF | TRBD1 | 15 | TRBV7-9 | NA | TRBJ2-7
TGTGCCAGCAGCTTAGTTACTAGTTTATTCGTAACCGGGGAGCTGTTTTTT | CASSLVTSLFVTGELFF | NA | 17 | TRBV11-2 | NA | TRBJ2-2
TGTGCCAGCAGTTTAGGGGGAAACGGGAGCGGCTACACCTTC | CASSLGGNGSGYTF | NA | 14 | TRBV12-3/TRBV12-4 | NA | TRBJ1-2
TGCAGTGCTAGTGGGGGACAGGGGATTTATGGCTACACCTTC | CSASGGQGIYGYTF | TRBD1 | 14 | TRBV20-1 | few | TRBJ1-2
TGTGCCAGCAGTGACTCGACAGGAGAGACCCAGTACTTC | CASSDSTGETQYF | NA | 13 | TRBV6-4 | NA | TRBJ2-5
TGTGCCAGCAGAGTCGGTGGGACGAGAGTAGATACGCAGTATTTT | CASRVGGTRVDTQYF | NA | 15 | TRBV28 | NA | TRBJ2-3
TGTGCCAGCAGCCAAGCCCTCGGGGACACTGAAGCTTTCTTT | CASSQALGDTEAFF | NA | 14 | TRBV3-1 | NA | TRBJ1-1
TGTGCCTGCAGCTTAGCGTCGGGAACTAATGAAAAACTGTTTTTT | CACSLASGTNEKLFF | NA | 15 | TRBV7-9 | NA | TRBJ1-4
TGTGCTAGTGGTGCATCGGTGCTGGGAGGCAATGAGCAGTTCTTC | CASGASVLGGNEQFF | NA | 15 | TRBV12-5 | NA | TRBJ2-1
TGTGCCAGCACTCCGGTGGGTTTGCCAGATACGCAGTATTTT | CASTPVGLPDTQYF | NA | 14 | TRBV3-1 | NA | TRBJ2-3
TGTGCCACCAGTGAAACAGGGAGGAACACTGAAGCTTTCTTT | CATSETGRNTEAFF | NA | 14 | TRBV24-1 | NA | TRBJ1-1
TGTGCCAGCATTAAGGGGGGATGGACTAGCGGCTACAATGAGCAGTTCTTC | CASIKGGWTSGYNEQFF | TRBD2 | 17 | TRBV6-5 | NA | TRBJ2-1
TGCAGTGCTAGAGATCTGACGCGGCACAATGAGCAGTACTTC | CSARDLTRHNEQYF | NA | 14 | TRBV20-1 | NA | TRBJ2-5
TGTGCCAGCAGCGAGGGACCCACCTACAATGAGCAGTTCTTC | CASSEGPTYNEQFF | NA | 14 | TRBV9 | NA | TRBJ2-1
TGTGCCAGCAGCGGACAGGTCAAAAACATTCAGTACTTC | CASSGQVKNIQYF | TRBD1 | 13 | TRBV13 | NA | TRBJ2-4